Below are 12 T cell receptor beta chains sequenced from a single sample in a study of identical twins. TCRdb redid the calling of the 5' RACE reads with MiXCR, one entry per CDR3 protein. The data show around 250,000 distinct CDR3 sequences, 6.5% to 9.5% seen once. These records were also assigned to another study, of yellow fever vaccine responses in identical twins.

Sequencing was carried out using CD8+ T cells sorted from blood. The receptor source for this set is a young woman in good health.

V usage is TRBV20-1 and J usage is TRBJ2-7, with TRBD1 matching over 7 bases. Germline V CDR1 and CDR2: DFQATT, SNEGSKA (reference sequence). The CDR3 is made up of 14 amino acids. Losses at the gene ends were 5 bases for V and 0 bases for J; bases not matched to a gene: 7. Here the CDR3 reads CSALGQASSYEQYF. CDR3 nucleotides: TGCAGTGCTCTCGGACAGGCCAGCTCCTACGAGCAGTACTTC.

This chain links TRBV4-3 with TRBJ2-6, with a tentative D call TRBD1 (5 bases). Trimming stripped 1 base from V and 4 bases from J, with 11 bases between. The CDR3 has 16 residues. CDR1 LGHNA and CDR2 YSLEER come from the germline V gene. The CDR3: CASSQGYRLGANVLTF. CDR3 sequence (DNA): TGCGCCAGCAGCCAAGGTTACAGGCTGGGGGCCAACGTCCTGACTTTC.

This clonotype was counted at least ten times. V usage is TRBV11-2 and J usage is TRBJ2-1; TRBD2 matches 10 bases. Germline V lookup: CDR1 SGHAT, CDR2 FQNNGV. With V trimmed by 6 bases and J by 5 bases, 10 bases remained unmatched. The CDR3 extends over 16 amino acids. CDR3 in amino acids: CASRYSGGNPNNEQFF. Written as DNA, the CDR3 is TGTGCCAGCAGATATAGCGGGGGGAACCCCAACAATGAGCAGTTCTTC. Supplemented by reference TRBV11-2 and TRBJ2-1, the full variable domain reads EAGVAQSPRYKIIEKRQSVAFWCNPISGHATLYWYQQILGQGPKLLIQFQNNGVVDDSQLPKDRFSAERLKGVDSTLKIQPAKLEDSAVYLCASRYSGGNPNNEQFFGPGTRLTVL.

This clonotype was picked up many times. The genes are TRBV7-9 and TRBJ2-1; D is undetermined. V gave up 5 bases and J gave up 5 bases, with 13 bases separating them. The CDR3 consists of 14 residues. Germline CDR1 SEHNR, CDR2 FQNEAQ (reference sequence). In DNA form, the CDR3 reads TGTGCCAGCAGCCACCCCTTCCGGGACAATGAGCAGTTCTTC. Translation gives CASSHPFRDNEQFF. Complete variable domain (other parts from reference TRBV7-9 and TRBJ2-1): DTGVSQNPRHKITKRGQNVTFRCDPISEHNRLYWYRQTLGQGPEFLTYFQNEAQLEKSRLLSDRFSAERPKGSFSTLEIQRTEQGDSAMYLCASSHPFRDNEQFFGPGTRLTVL.

The chain has TRBV5-6 and TRBJ1-2; D unresolved. The V end lost 6 bases, the J end lost 7 bases, and 16 bases lay between the germline ends. Germline V gene data show CDR1 as SGHDT and CDR2 as YYEEEE. This CDR3 has 13 amino acids. The CDR3 DNA reads TGTGCCAGCACTCTGGTGACACACGGTGGCTACACCTTC. The encoded protein is CASTLVTHGGYTF.

This clonotype was seen ten or more times. CDR3 in DNA: TGCGCCAGCAGCCAAGACTGGGGGGGGAGCTCCTACAATGAGCAGTTCTTC. Translated: CASSQDWGGSSYNEQFF. The genes are TRBV4-3 and TRBJ2-1; TRBD2 aligns across 7 bases. Germline values: CDR1 LGHNA, CDR2 YSLEER. This CDR3 is built from 17 residues. V was pared by 0 bases and J by 0 bases, with 5 bases of the junction left unmatched.

This clonotype appeared a few times. The chain has TRBV11-2 and TRBJ2-1, with TRBD2 matching over 13 bases. This CDR3 spans 15 amino acids. From germline, CDR1 is SGHAT and CDR2 FQNNGV. The V and J ends lost 4 bases and 10 bases, in that order; junction bases with no gene match: 7. The DNA of the CDR3 is TGTGCCAGCAGCTACGGACTAGCGGGAGAAGACGAGCAGTTCTTC. It encodes CASSYGLAGEDEQFF.

The sample holds many counts of this clonotype. V gene TRBV14 combines with J gene TRBJ2-5, with 7 nucleotides matching TRBD1. The germline CDR1 and CDR2 sequences are SGHDN and FVKESK. V dropped 4 bases and J dropped 2; count of bases not matched to a gene: 4. The CDR3 runs 14 residues. As DNA, the CDR3 is TGTGCCAGCAGCCGGCAGGGGGATCAAGAGACCCAGTACTTC. Translating it yields CASSRQGDQETQYF.

This clonotype turned up a few times. This sequence joins TRBV9 and TRBJ2-3, with TRBD1 matching 7 bases. The CDR3 contains 15 residues. CDR1 is SGDLS and CDR2 is YYNGEE in the germline V gene. V lost 3 bases and J lost 2; bases outside the gene matches: 6. The CDR3 coding sequence is TGTGCCAGCAGCGATTTCGGGACAGACACAGATACGCAGTATTTT. Translated: CASSDFGTDTDTQYF.

This clonotype has more than one count but fewer than ten. The CDR3 sequence is CASSEGQGGLETQYF. Written as DNA, the CDR3 is TGCGCCAGCAGCGAGGGACAGGGTGGTCTCGAGACCCAGTACTTC. This chain uses TRBV5-1 with TRBJ2-5; 9 bases are a match to TRBD1. The CDR3 loop spans 15 amino acids. The V and J ends lost 4 bases and 5 bases, in that order; junction bases with no gene match: 9. Germline assignment: CDR1 SGHRS and CDR2 YFSETQ.

Ten or more counts support this clonotype. The rearrangement links TRBV5-1 to TRBJ2-5; D may be TRBD2 (6 bases). The V gene lost 4 bases and the J gene lost 2 bases, with 15 bases spanning the gap. CDR1 is SGHRS and CDR2 is YFSETQ in the germline V gene. The CDR3 totals 15 residues. This CDR3 is CASSNIAVLQETQYF. The CDR3 nucleotides are TGCGCCAGCAGCAACATAGCGGTTCTACAAGAGACCCAGTACTTC.

This clonotype was seen a handful of times. This chain uses TRBV7-2 with TRBJ2-1; D is perhaps TRBD2 (7 bases). Trimming removed 3 bases at V and 12 bases at J, with 24 bases between. The CDR3 has 16 amino acids. Per the germline V gene, CDR1 is SGHTA and CDR2 is FQGNSA. DNA for the CDR3: TGTGCCAGCAGCTTGCGGTCGGCGGGGGCGAATGAGTGGCAGTTCTTC. This codes for CASSLRSAGANEWQFF.